Listed here is a single T cell receptor beta chain. Authors' analysis steps: Estimates of nucleated cell counts were drawn from the amplification of reference gene primers. The repertoire was sequenced with immunoSEQ multiplex PCR; TCRdb's copy has only in-frame clones and lacks some. The V and J calls and clone size are taken from that table; D and trimming were inferred from the DNA. This table has 50,000 to 60,000 clones, over 80% appearing once. This sample was included in a study of blood T cell repertoires in COVID-19. Study summary: Samples representing acute and convalescent COVID-19 were sourced from the United States, Italy and Spain. T cells, B-cell-depleted T cells, or PBMCs supplied cDNA or gDNA.

This CDR3 contains 13 residues. V dropped 3 bases and J dropped 10 bases, with 10 bases sitting between them. Germline CDR1 reads LNHDA; CDR2 reads SQIVND (reference sequence). Material for sequencing was peripheral blood. This receptor was obtained from a man aged 40-49 years with acute or convalescent COVID-19. The rearrangement uses TRBV19 and TRBJ1-6, with D possibly being TRBD1 (5 bases). The CDR3 here is CASSIAGLSPLHF. In DNA, the CDR3 is TGTGCCAGTAGTATCGCGGGACTCTCACCCCTCCACTTT.